This T cell receptor (beta chain) comes out of a study of identical twins (dated by TCRdb to 2016 to 2018). The study in broad terms: To test whether fetal clonotypes persist, this study deep-sequenced TCR alpha and beta repertoires from monozygotic twins, from unrelated adults of various ages, and from cord blood. To rule out contamination, replicate twin experiments were performed at different times with different library preparation protocols. Here is what the overall study found, with its caveats: A weaker excess of twin sharing was found in beta out-of-frame sequences because the signal-to-noise ratio was lowered by fewer shared sequences. In monozygotic twins, recombination models systematically underestimated out-of-frame TCR alpha sharing, but the models matched the sharing seen between unrelated individuals. Conclusions relied on cross-sectional statistical analysis, since the same donors could not be followed over many years. Out-of-frame TCR alpha sequences shared between twins showed an excess of low generation-probability sequences compared with coincidental sharing between unrelated individuals. Invariant T cells such as MAIT and iNKT could partly confound zero-insertion analyses, though diverse VJ usage argued against this for most clonotypes. Fewer insertions were carried by abundant cord blood beta clonotypes, a similar but weaker trend appeared in young adult naive repertoires, and no such trend appeared in memory repertoires.

All donors were healthy Caucasians. Three pairs of female monozygotic twins, all aged about 18 to 29 years, made up the twin cohort. Peripheral blood mononuclear cells were the source from which RNA for the TCR libraries was isolated. The library was produced with 5' RACE. Instrument on record: Illumina HiSeq 2000. Template switching added a universal primer binding site, and the final cDNA carried a unique molecular identifier that allowed TCR cDNA molecules to be counted accurately. First-strand cDNA for TCR alpha and beta chains was synthesized from specific primers in the conserved constant-segment region. To control for contamination, every cDNA library was double barcoded, receiving both a SMART-Mk sample barcode and Illumina barcodes. TruSeq adapter sequences along with Illumina sample barcodes were introduced in two successive PCR steps. The Illumina HiSeq platform was used with custom primers to sequence TCR alpha and beta cDNA libraries. The study's own analysis went as follows. Unique molecular identifiers were extracted from raw reads with MiGEC, and CDR3 positions were determined with MiXCR. Recombination models were inferred per individual with the repgenHMM and IGoR tools using an EM algorithm. Shared clonotypes were analyzed with the tcR package in R, and sharing was normalized by the product of cloneset sizes. To study raw recombination free of thymic and clonal selection effects, out-of-frame nonproductive sequences were analyzed. TCRdb's own reprocessing of the public reads used fastp at Q25 and MiXCR and kept productive beta chains. Entries that share a CDR3 protein sequence are merged under the most common genes and DNA. TCRdb's processing, not the authors' own work, is the source of the V and J calls. This sample lists hundreds of thousands of distinct CDR3 sequences; under 9% were detected once. The ten biggest clones cover around 0.95% of the sample.

A word on this clonotype: Its antigen has not been determined. No qualities accompany the bases; no much larger clone lies one base away.

Clipping removes 7 bases from V and 6 bases from J, with 11 as the unmatched junction base count. According to the germline V gene, CDR1 reads SGHRS and CDR2 reads YFSETQ. Inclusive of the bounding cysteine and phenylalanine, the CDR3 is 15 residues long. Only the CDR3 DNA stays, 45 bases, in frame from base 1. These data also featured in a second study, about yellow fever vaccine responses in identical twins. That second report states: According to the authors, the vaccine-induced T cell response in identical twins seemed to be partly convergent and partly specific to each individual. Focusing on identical twins, the study followed the T cell clones that responded to the vaccine, and did so with precision.

The sequenced material came from PBMCs. The rearrangement combines TRBV5-1 with TRBJ2-2; 8 central bases correspond to TRBD1. This TCR came from a woman aged 18-29 years in good health. The DNA reads as follows: TGCGCCAGCGGTATGGGACAGGCGGCACCCGGGGAGCTGTTTTTT. This yields the protein CASGMGQAAPGELFF.